Sequencing of this T cell receptor (beta chain) was carried out in a study of cytomegalovirus exposure and HLA in healthy donors. Study-level background: The 500 to 750 first-cohort repertoires and the 95 to 150 validation repertoires shared the same platform, a later analysis reported.

On this clone itself: Its antigen remains unknown.

The table came from immunoSEQ multiplex PCR; TCRdb's copy has only in-frame clones and leaves some out. This sample yields roughly 200,000 clones, of which approximately 89% are seen a single time; about 7.7% belongs to the top ten. Study-wide points: For most TCR sequences rarity was the rule, although some public TCRs occurred in many donors. Listed as cytomegalovirus-associated were roughly 180 TCR beta chains.

This CDR3 region has 10 residues. In germline, CDR1 is DFQATT, CDR2 SNEGSKA (reference sequence). The chain has TRBV20-1 and TRBJ1-2; no definite D call. Sequencing input: PBMCs. The TCR sequence derives from a man aged 25 to 45 in good health and CMV-seropositive. The CDR3 sequence: CSPRNYGYTF. For the CDR3, the DNA is TGCAGCCCCCGGAACTATGGCTACACCTTC.